The present TCR beta chain was sequenced within a study of cytomegalovirus exposure and HLA in healthy donors. As to this clone: Its antigen is as yet unknown.

The PCR used 60 Vbeta and 13 Jbeta primers. Data came from immunoSEQ multiplex PCR; TCRdb stores just in-frame clones and leaves some out. The sample records some 130,000 clones, about 82% being singletons. Looked up from germline, CDR1 is SGHRS and CDR2 is YFSETQ. This CDR3 contains 15 residues. V shed 3 bases and J shed 2 bases, with 14 bases lying between them. Study outcomes and limitations: The study had only CMV serostatus as immune exposure information. Per published reports, the classifier diagnosed cytomegalovirus status with high specificity and sensitivity. Per a prior analysis, the majority of TCR beta V segments were productive roughly 87% or roughly 30% of the time. Sequencing had likely introduced a cluster of highly shared sequence variants as an artifact.

This chain uses TRBV5-1 with TRBJ1-2; D uncertain. The TCR sequence derives from a female donor in good health and CMV-seropositive. Material for sequencing was PBMCs. This chain's CDR3 is CASSSSPSQNYGYTF. CDR3 bases: TGCGCCAGCAGCTCAAGTCCTTCCCAGAACTATGGCTACACCTTC.